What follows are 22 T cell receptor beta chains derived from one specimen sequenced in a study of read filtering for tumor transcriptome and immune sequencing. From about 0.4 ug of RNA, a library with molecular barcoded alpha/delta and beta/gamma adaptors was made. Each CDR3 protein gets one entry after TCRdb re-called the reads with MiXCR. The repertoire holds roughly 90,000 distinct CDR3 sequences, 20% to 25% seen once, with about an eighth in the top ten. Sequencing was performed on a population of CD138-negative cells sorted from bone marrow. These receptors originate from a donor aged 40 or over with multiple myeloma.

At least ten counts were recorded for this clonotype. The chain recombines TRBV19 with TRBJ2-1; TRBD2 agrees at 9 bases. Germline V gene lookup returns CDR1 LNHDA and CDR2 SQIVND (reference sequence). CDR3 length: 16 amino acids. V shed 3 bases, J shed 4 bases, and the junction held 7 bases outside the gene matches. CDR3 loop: CASSIAGGPAYNEQFF. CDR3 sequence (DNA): TGTGCCAGTAGTATTGCGGGGGGGCCTGCTTACAATGAGCAGTTCTTC.

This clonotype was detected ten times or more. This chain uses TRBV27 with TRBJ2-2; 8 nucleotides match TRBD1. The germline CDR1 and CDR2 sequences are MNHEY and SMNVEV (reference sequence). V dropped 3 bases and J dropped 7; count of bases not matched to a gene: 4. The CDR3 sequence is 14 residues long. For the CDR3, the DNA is TGTGCCAGCAGTTTCGGACAGGGCGACGGGGAGCTGTTTTTT. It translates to CASSFGQGDGELFF.

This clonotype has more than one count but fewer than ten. The CDR3 here is CSATRGSAGGPDTQYF. In DNA, the CDR3 is TGCAGTGCTACTCGGGGTTCAGCGGGGGGGCCAGATACGCAGTATTTT. The rearrangement links TRBV20-1 to TRBJ2-3; 10 bases map to TRBD2. This CDR3 has 16 amino acids. Unmatched junction bases numbered 11, after V lost 4 bases and J lost 4 bases. The germline gives CDR1 DFQATT, CDR2 SNEGSKA (reference sequence).

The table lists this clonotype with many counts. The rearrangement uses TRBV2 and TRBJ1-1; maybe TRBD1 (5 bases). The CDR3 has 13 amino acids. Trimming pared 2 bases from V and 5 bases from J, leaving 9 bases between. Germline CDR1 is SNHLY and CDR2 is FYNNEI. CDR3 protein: CASSEWGRTEAFF. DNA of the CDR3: TGTGCCAGCAGTGAATGGGGACGGACTGAAGCTTTCTTT. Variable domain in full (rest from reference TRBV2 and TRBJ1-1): EPEVTQTPSHQVTQMGQEVILRCVPISNHLYFYWYRQILGQKVEFLVSFYNNEISEKSEIFDDQFSVERPDGSNFTLKIRSTKLEDSAMYFCASSEWGRTEAFFGQGTRLTVV.

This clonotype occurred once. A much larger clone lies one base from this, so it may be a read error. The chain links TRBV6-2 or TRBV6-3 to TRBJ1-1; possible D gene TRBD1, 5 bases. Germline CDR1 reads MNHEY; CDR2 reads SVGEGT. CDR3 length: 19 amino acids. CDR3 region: CASSSFNPRDLRRNTGAFF. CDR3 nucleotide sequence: TGTGCCAGCAGCTCGTTTAACCCTCGGGACCTCCGTCGGAACACTGGAGCTTTCTTT.

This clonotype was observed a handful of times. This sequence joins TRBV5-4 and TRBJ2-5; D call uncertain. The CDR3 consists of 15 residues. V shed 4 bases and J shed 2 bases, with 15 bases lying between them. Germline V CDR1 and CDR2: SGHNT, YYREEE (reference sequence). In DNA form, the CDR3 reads TGTGCCAGCAGCCCTGGACCCGGGTGGCAAGAGACCCAGTACTTC. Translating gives CASSPGPGWQETQYF.

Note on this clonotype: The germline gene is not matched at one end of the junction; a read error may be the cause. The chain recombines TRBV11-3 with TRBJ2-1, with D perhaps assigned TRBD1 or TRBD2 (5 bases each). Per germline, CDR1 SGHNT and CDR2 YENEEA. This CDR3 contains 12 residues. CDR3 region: CASRGDGNEKFF. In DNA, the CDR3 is TGTGCCAGCAGGGGGGACGGCAATGAGAAGTTTTTC.

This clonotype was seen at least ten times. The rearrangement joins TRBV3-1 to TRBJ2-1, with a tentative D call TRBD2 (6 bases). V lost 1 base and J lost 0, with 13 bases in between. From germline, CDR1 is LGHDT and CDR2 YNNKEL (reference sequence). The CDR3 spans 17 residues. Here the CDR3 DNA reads TGTGCCAGCAGCCAAGGTAGCGGCGCCTACTCCTACAATGAGCAGTTCTTC. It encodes CASSQGSGAYSYNEQFF.

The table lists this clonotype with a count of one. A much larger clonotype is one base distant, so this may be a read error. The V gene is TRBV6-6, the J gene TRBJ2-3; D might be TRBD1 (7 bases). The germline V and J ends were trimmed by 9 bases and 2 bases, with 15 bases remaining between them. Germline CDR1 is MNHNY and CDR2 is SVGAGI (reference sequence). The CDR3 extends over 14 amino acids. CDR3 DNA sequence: TGTGCCAGTGAGCAGGGGGGTCCCACAGATACGCAGTATTTT. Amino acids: CASEQGGPTDTQYF.

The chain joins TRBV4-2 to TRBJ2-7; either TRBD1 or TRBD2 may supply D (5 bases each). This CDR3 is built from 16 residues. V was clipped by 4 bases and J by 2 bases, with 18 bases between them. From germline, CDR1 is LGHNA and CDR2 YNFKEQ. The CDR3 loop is CASSPRTGTNPYEQYF. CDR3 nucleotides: TGTGCCAGCAGCCCCCGAACCGGGACCAACCCCTACGAGCAGTACTTC.

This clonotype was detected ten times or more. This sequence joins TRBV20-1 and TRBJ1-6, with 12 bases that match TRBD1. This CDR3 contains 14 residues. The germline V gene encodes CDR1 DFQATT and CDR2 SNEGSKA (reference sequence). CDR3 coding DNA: TGCATCCCCAGTGGGACAGGGGGCAATTCACCCCTCCACTTT. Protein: CIPSGTGGNSPLHF.

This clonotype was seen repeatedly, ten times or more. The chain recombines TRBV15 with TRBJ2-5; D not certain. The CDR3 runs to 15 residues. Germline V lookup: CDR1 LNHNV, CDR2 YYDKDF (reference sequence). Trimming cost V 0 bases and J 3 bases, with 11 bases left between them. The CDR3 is CATSRDGQQKETQYF. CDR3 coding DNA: TGTGCCACCAGCAGAGATGGGCAACAGAAAGAGACCCAGTACTTC.

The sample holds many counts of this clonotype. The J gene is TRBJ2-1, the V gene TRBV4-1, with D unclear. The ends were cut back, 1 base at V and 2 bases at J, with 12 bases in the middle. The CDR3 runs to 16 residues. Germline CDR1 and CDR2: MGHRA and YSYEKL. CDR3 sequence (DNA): TGCGCCAGCAGCCAAGTGGGCAGGAAACCCTACAATGAGCAGTTCTTC. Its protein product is CASSQVGRKPYNEQFF.

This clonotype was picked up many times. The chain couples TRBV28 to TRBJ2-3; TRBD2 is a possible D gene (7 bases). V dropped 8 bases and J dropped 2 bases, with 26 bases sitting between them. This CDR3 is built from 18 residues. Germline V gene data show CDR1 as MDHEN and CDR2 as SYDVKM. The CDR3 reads CASSYRGGLAFSTDTQYF. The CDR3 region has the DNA TGTGCCAGCTCCTACCGCGGGGGCCTAGCCTTCTCCACAGATACGCAGTATTTT.

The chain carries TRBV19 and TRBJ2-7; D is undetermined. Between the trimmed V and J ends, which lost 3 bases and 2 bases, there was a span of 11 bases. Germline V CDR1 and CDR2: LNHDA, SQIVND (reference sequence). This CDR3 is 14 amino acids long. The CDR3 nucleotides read TGTGCCAGTAGTATGACGGCGGAGACCTACGAGCAGTACTTC. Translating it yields CASSMTAETYEQYF.

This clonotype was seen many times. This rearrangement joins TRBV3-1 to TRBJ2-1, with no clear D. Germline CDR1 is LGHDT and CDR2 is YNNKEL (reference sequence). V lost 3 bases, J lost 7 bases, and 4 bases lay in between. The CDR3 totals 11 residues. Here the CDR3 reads CASSQRNEQFF. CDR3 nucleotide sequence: TGTGCCAGCAGCCAGAGGAATGAGCAGTTCTTC.

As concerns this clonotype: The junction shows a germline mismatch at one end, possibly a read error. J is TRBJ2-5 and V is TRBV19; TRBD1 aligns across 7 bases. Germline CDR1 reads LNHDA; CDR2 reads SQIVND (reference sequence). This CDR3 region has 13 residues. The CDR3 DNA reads TGTGCCAGTCGGGACAGAAACGAGGAGACCAAGTACTTC. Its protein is CASRDRNEETKYF.

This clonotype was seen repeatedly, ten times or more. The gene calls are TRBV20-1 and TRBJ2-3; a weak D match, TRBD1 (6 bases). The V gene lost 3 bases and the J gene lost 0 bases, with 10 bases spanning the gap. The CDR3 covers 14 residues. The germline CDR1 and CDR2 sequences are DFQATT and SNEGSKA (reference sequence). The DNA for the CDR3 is TGCAGTGCTAGCCGGACAGCTAGCACAGATACGCAGTATTTT. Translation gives CSASRTASTDTQYF.

The CDR3 coding sequence is TGCAGTGCTAGAAGCGCGGGGCGGGAGACCCAGTACTTC. Its translation is CSARSAGRETQYF. The V and J genes are TRBV20-1 and TRBJ2-5, with D maybe TRBD2 (6 bases). The CDR3 has 13 amino acids. From germline, CDR1 is DFQATT and CDR2 SNEGSKA (reference sequence). The V gene lost 2 bases and the J gene lost 5 bases, with 12 bases spanning the gap.

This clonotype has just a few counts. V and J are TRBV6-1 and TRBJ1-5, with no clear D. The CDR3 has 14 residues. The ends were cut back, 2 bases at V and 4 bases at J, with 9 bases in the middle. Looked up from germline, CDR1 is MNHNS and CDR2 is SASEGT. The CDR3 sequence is CASSEMLGNQPQHF. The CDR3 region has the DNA TGTGCCAGCAGTGAAATGCTTGGGAATCAGCCCCAGCATTTT.

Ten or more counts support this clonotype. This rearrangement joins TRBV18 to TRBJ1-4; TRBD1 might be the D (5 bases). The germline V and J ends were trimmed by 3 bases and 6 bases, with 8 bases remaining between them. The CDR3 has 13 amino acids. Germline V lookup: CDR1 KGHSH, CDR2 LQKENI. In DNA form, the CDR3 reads TGTGCCAGCTCACCCCGGGACCATGAAAAACTGTTTTTT. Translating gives CASSPRDHEKLFF.

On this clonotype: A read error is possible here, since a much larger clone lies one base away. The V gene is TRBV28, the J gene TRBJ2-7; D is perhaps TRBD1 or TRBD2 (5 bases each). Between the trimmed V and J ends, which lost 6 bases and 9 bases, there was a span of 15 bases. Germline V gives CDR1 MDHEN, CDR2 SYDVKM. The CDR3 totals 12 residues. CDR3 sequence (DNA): TGTGCCAGCAGCCCCACCGGGGCCGCGCAGTACTTC. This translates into CASSPTGAAQYF.